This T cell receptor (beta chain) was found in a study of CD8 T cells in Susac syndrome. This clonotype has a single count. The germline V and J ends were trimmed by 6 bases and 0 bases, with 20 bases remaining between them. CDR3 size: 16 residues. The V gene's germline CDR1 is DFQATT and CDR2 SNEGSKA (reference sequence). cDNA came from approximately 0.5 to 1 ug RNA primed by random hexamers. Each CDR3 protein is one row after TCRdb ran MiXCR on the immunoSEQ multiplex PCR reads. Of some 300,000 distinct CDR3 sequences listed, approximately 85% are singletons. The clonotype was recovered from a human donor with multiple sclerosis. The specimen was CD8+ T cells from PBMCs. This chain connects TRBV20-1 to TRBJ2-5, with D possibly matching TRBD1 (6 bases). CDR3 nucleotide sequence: TGCAGTGCCGAAGGTACTAGTGGACAGTACCAAGAGACCCAGTACTTC. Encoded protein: CSAEGTSGQYQETQYF.